The rows below give T cell receptor beta chains drawn from one sample of a study of T cell responses to AZD1222 COVID-19 vaccine. Libraries were prepared by immunoSEQ multiplex PCR; TCRdb keeps only in-frame clonotypes and omits some of them. The repertoire holds 95,000 to 150,000 clones, with over 75% as singletons. Sequences were derived from peripheral blood, sampled on day 0 of AZD1222 vaccination. The receptors were sampled from an adult in good health. CDR3s include the opening cysteine and the closing phenylalanine or tryptophan. The D gene is left open where the match is weak. Size values are once, few and many counts, or a class for expanded clones, and some rows have none.

size: NA
D: NA
J: TRBJ1-5
V: TRBV30
length: 13
DNA: TGTGCCTGGGACACGGGGCGCAATCAGCCCCAGCATTTT
CDR3: CAWDTGRNQPQHF

size: NA
D: NA
J: TRBJ1-1
V: TRBV12-3/TRBV12-4
length: 13
DNA: TGTGCCAGCAACCCCGGCCCGAACACTGAAGCTTTCTTT
CDR3: CASNPGPNTEAFF

size: NA
D: TRBD1
J: TRBJ2-7
V: TRBV5-4
length: 14
DNA: TGTGCCAGTAGCCGGGACAGGAGCTCCTACGAGCAGTACTTC
CDR3: CASSRDRSSYEQYF

size: NA
D: NA
J: TRBJ1-2
V: TRBV5-1
length: 14
DNA: TGCGCCAGCAGCTTAGAGAGTCCTAACTATGGCTACACCTTC
CDR3: CASSLESPNYGYTF

size: NA
D: NA
J: TRBJ2-6
V: TRBV30
length: 15
DNA: TGTGCCTGGAGAGGGAGAAGCTCTGGGGCCAACGTCCTGACTTTC
CDR3: CAWRGRSSGANVLTF

size: few
D: NA
J: TRBJ1-6
V: TRBV19
length: 12
DNA: TGTGCCAGTACAGAGAATAATTCACCCCTCCACTTT
CDR3: CASTENNSPLHF

size: NA
D: NA
J: TRBJ2-5
V: TRBV4-2
length: 16
DNA: TGTGCCAGCAGCCAGGCCTCAGGGGTACCGCAAGAGACCCAGTACTTC
CDR3: CASSQASGVPQETQYF

size: NA
D: NA
J: TRBJ2-5
V: TRBV3-1/TRBV3-2
length: 15
DNA: TGTGCCAGCAGCCACCTCACTCCGTTTGGCGAGACCCAGTACTTC
CDR3: CASSHLTPFGETQYF

size: NA
D: TRBD2
J: TRBJ2-7
V: TRBV19
length: 15
DNA: TGTGCCAGTAGTATAAAGGCCGGGAGGAGTAACGAGCAGTACTTC
CDR3: CASSIKAGRSNEQYF

size: NA
D: NA
J: TRBJ2-3
V: TRBV5-5
length: 14
DNA: TGTGCCAGCAGCTTGGAGGGTCGCACAGATACGCAGTATTTT
CDR3: CASSLEGRTDTQYF

size: NA
D: TRBD1
J: TRBJ2-7
V: TRBV7-3
length: 15
DNA: TGTGCCAGCAGCCTTAACACCGGACAGGCCCACGAGCAGTACTTC
CDR3: CASSLNTGQAHEQYF

size: NA
D: NA
J: TRBJ2-3
V: TRBV5-1
length: 16
DNA: TGCGCCAGCAGCTTGGGGGCAGCTCGCGACACAGATACGCAGTATTTT
CDR3: CASSLGAARDTDTQYF

size: NA
D: NA
J: TRBJ1-1
V: TRBV6-2/TRBV6-3
length: 14
DNA: TGTGCCAGCAGTTCCCGGGGGGCGCACACTGAAGCTTTCTTT
CDR3: CASSSRGAHTEAFF

size: NA
D: NA
J: TRBJ1-4
V: TRBV19
length: 13
DNA: TGTGCCAGTAGTAAGCACAGGGATGAAAAACTGTTTTTT
CDR3: CASSKHRDEKLFF

size: NA
D: NA
J: TRBJ1-1
V: TRBV9
length: 14
DNA: TGTGCCAGCAGCGCCTTGGACAGGAACACTGAAGCTTTCTTT
CDR3: CASSALDRNTEAFF

size: NA
D: NA
J: TRBJ1-1
V: TRBV5-1
length: 14
DNA: TGCGCCAGCAGCTTGTCTAGTCCGGGGACTGAAGCTTTCTTT
CDR3: CASSLSSPGTEAFF

size: NA
D: TRBD1
J: TRBJ1-6
V: TRBV19
length: 14
DNA: TGTGCCAGTGGGACAGGGGGACAAAATTCACCCCTCCACTTT
CDR3: CASGTGGQNSPLHF

size: NA
D: NA
J: TRBJ1-1
V: TRBV27
length: 14
DNA: TGTGCCAGCGGGTTAATGGACGATTACACTGAAGCTTTCTTT
CDR3: CASGLMDDYTEAFF

size: NA
D: NA
J: TRBJ1-2
V: TRBV5-4
length: 15
DNA: TGTGCCAGCAGCTCGAACCGGGAGCCTAAGGACGGCTACACCTTC
CDR3: CASSSNREPKDGYTF

size: NA
D: NA
J: TRBJ2-7
V: TRBV18
length: 12
DNA: TGTGCCAGCTCACATTCCGCCTACGAGCAGTACTTC
CDR3: CASSHSAYEQYF

size: NA
D: NA
J: TRBJ2-2
V: TRBV4-3
length: 18
DNA: TGCGCCAGCAGCCAAGAGGTTCCAGGGGCCATGAACACCGGGGAGCTGTTTTTT
CDR3: CASSQEVPGAMNTGELFF

size: NA
D: TRBD1
J: TRBJ1-2
V: TRBV9
length: 16
DNA: TGTGCCAGCTCAAGTCTAGGACAGGGACACAACTATGGCTACACCTTC
CDR3: CASSSLGQGHNYGYTF

size: NA
D: NA
J: TRBJ2-7
V: TRBV5-6
length: 13
DNA: TGTGCCAGCAGCTTGGGTTCAGTCGGCGAGCAGTACTTC
CDR3: CASSLGSVGEQYF

size: NA
D: TRBD1
J: TRBJ1-1
V: TRBV11-1
length: 14
DNA: TGTGCCAGCAGGCTCACAGGGGAGTCCACTGAAGCTTTCTTT
CDR3: CASRLTGESTEAFF

size: NA
D: NA
J: TRBJ2-4
V: TRBV18
length: 13
DNA: TGTGCCAGCTCGCTCTTCACGAATAACATTCAGTACTTC
CDR3: CASSLFTNNIQYF

size: NA
D: NA
J: TRBJ2-2
V: TRBV7-9
length: 18
DNA: TGTGCCAGCAGCGCCGCGGGCAGATCTTTTATAAACACCGGGGAGCTGTTTTTT
CDR3: CASSAAGRSFINTGELFF

size: NA
D: NA
J: TRBJ2-1
V: TRBV6-1
length: 15
DNA: TGTGCCAGCAGTGAACGACCCCAAGGGCACAATGAGCAGTTCTTC
CDR3: CASSERPQGHNEQFF

size: NA
D: NA
J: TRBJ1-1
V: TRBV27
length: 15
DNA: TGTGCCAGCAGTCCCCTAGACAGATTGAACACTGAAGCTTTCTTT
CDR3: CASSPLDRLNTEAFF

size: NA
D: NA
J: TRBJ1-1
V: TRBV7-8
length: 16
DNA: TGTGCCAGCAGCTCCGAAGGGGGACTCACGAACACTGAAGCTTTCTTT
CDR3: CASSSEGGLTNTEAFF

size: NA
D: NA
J: TRBJ2-1
V: TRBV6-2/TRBV6-3
length: 18
DNA: TGTGCCAGCAGTTACTCAATTCAGGGTTACCCCCCGTCCAAGGGGCAGTTCTTC
CDR3: CASSYSIQGYPPSKGQFF

size: NA
D: TRBD1
J: TRBJ2-7
V: TRBV7-2
length: 13
DNA: TGTGCCAGCAGCGCCGGGACAGGGGGCGAGCAGTACTTC
CDR3: CASSAGTGGEQYF

size: NA
D: NA
J: TRBJ1-4
V: TRBV7-2
length: 13
DNA: TGTGCCAGCAGCTCCAGGGGCGATGAAAAACTGTTTTTT
CDR3: CASSSRGDEKLFF

size: NA
D: TRBD2
J: TRBJ2-7
V: TRBV3-1/TRBV3-2
length: 16
DNA: TGTGCCAGCAGCCCCCAACTAGCGGGAGGGATTTACGAGCAGTACTTC
CDR3: CASSPQLAGGIYEQYF

size: NA
D: TRBD2
J: TRBJ2-3
V: TRBV2
length: 18
DNA: TGTGCCAGCTCGATAGGGAGGTTGGGCGGGGGGGCCGGAGATACGCAGTATTTT
CDR3: CASSIGRLGGGAGDTQYF

size: NA
D: NA
J: TRBJ2-2
V: TRBV18
length: 15
DNA: TGTGCCAGCTCACCACCGAATGGCCTCACCGGGGAGCTGTTTTTT
CDR3: CASSPPNGLTGELFF

size: NA
D: NA
J: TRBJ1-2
V: TRBV15
length: 14
DNA: TGTGCCACCAGCAGGGCAGCCCAGAACTATGGCTACACCTTC
CDR3: CATSRAAQNYGYTF

size: NA
D: NA
J: TRBJ2-2
V: TRBV2
length: 14
DNA: TGTGCCAGCAGAAAGGAGACGAACACCGGGGAGCTGTTTTTT
CDR3: CASRKETNTGELFF

size: NA
D: NA
J: TRBJ1-1
V: TRBV5-1
length: 15
DNA: TGCGCCAGCACCCCGATTGAGCGGACGGGGGCTGAAGCTTTCTTT
CDR3: CASTPIERTGAEAFF

size: NA
D: NA
J: TRBJ2-7
V: TRBV12-5
length: 10
DNA: TGTGCTAGTGGTGCTCGCGAGCAGTACTTC
CDR3: CASGAREQYF

size: NA
D: TRBD1
J: TRBJ1-4
V: TRBV5-1
length: 16
DNA: TGCGCCAGCAGCGAAGGACAGGGGGCAACTAATGAAAAACTGTTTTTT
CDR3: CASSEGQGATNEKLFF

size: NA
D: TRBD1
J: TRBJ2-7
V: TRBV6-6
length: 13
DNA: TGTGCCAGCGCTGGGACAGGTCTTTACGAGCAGTACTTC
CDR3: CASAGTGLYEQYF

size: NA
D: NA
J: TRBJ2-2
V: TRBV10-1
length: 16
DNA: TGCGCCAGCAGTGGAGTCGTCCCTAGGGACACCGGGGAGCTGTTTTTT
CDR3: CASSGVVPRDTGELFF

size: NA
D: NA
J: TRBJ2-1
V: TRBV27
length: 17
DNA: TGTGCCAGCAGTACCCCTCGCGGGCGGGGACCGTACAATGAGCAGTTCTTC
CDR3: CASSTPRGRGPYNEQFF

size: NA
D: NA
J: TRBJ2-3
V: TRBV25-1
length: 15
DNA: TGTGCTAGCAGTGATGCTGGCTCAAGCACAGATACGCAGTATTTT
CDR3: CASSDAGSSTDTQYF

size: NA
D: NA
J: TRBJ1-4
V: TRBV7-9
length: 15
DNA: TGTGCCAGCAGCTTAGTCCCGGACCGCGGTGAAAAACTGTTTTTT
CDR3: CASSLVPDRGEKLFF

size: NA
D: NA
J: TRBJ2-1
V: TRBV5-8
length: 13
DNA: TGTGCCAGCAGCTTGGCCGGTAGTGATGAGCAGTTCTTC
CDR3: CASSLAGSDEQFF